This passage covers 21 T cell receptor beta chains from one sample sequenced in a study of cytomegalovirus exposure and HLA in healthy donors. The PCR had 60 Vbeta and 13 Jbeta primers. Using immunoSEQ multiplex PCR, the repertoire was profiled, and TCRdb retains in-frame clones only, with some absent. The sample lists 140,000 to 150,000 clones; around 10% were seen once. The sequencing input was PBMCs. The origin of the receptors is a man aged 50-60 years in good health and CMV-seronegative.

This clone has only a few counts. Here the CDR3 DNA reads TGTGCCAGCGGCGGGCGGGTCCTCGAGCAGTACTTC. It specifies CASGGRVLEQYF. V gene TRBV14 combines with J gene TRBJ2-7, with D possibly TRBD2 on 5 matching bases. Germline CDR1 is SGHDN and CDR2 is FVKESK. The V end lost 8 bases, the J end lost 6 bases, and 14 bases lay between the germline ends. The CDR3 consists of 12 residues.

In its sample, this clone was seen many times. The chain employs TRBV6-5 and TRBJ1-1; 7 nucleotides agree with TRBD1. This CDR3 has 15 residues. The V gene's germline CDR1 is MNHEY and CDR2 SVGAGI. The J segment lost 1 base and the V segment lost 4 bases, leaving 6 bases of the junction unmatched. The CDR3 DNA reads as TGTGCCAGCAGTTCAACGACAGGGCAGAACACTGAAGCTTTCTTT. Translating gives CASSSTTGQNTEAFF.

The gene calls are TRBV30 and TRBJ1-5, with D tentatively TRBD1 (5 bases). This CDR3 comprises 14 residues. Germline V CDR1 and CDR2: GTSNPN, SVGIG (reference sequence). V shed 0 bases and J shed 6 bases, with 12 bases lying between them. Here the CDR3 DNA reads TGTGCCTGGAGTGTAGACGTTGGGGCTCAGCCCCAGCATTTT. Amino acid sequence: CAWSVDVGAQPQHF.

The rearrangement links TRBV19 to TRBJ1-6, with TRBD1 matching 9 bases. The CDR3 has 13 amino acids. With 9 bases clipped from V and 10 bases from J, the junction kept 7 bases outside the gene matches. Germline CDR1 LNHDA, CDR2 SQIVND (reference sequence). CDR3 in DNA: TGTGCCAGCAACCGGGACAGGGACTCACCCCTCCACTTT. It yields the protein CASNRDRDSPLHF. Full variable domain (remainder filled in from reference TRBV19 and TRBJ1-6): DGGITQSPKYLFRKEGQNVTLSCEQNLNHDAMYWYRQDPGQGLRLIYYSQIVNDFQKGDIAEGYSVSREKKESFPLTVTSAQKNPTAFYLCASNRDRDSPLHFGNGTRLTVT.

The sample holds a few counts of this clone. The V and J genes are TRBV6-1 and TRBJ1-2; maybe TRBD1 (6 bases). The CDR3 runs 15 residues. Trimming removed 3 bases at V and 1 base at J, with 12 bases between. Germline V gene data show CDR1 as MNHNS and CDR2 as SASEGT. The CDR3 DNA sequence: TGTGCCAGCAGTGATGGACAGAGACTTAACTATGGCTACACCTTC. Protein: CASSDGQRLNYGYTF.

The CDR3 nucleotides are TGTGCCAGCAGCCAAGGACTCCTACGAGGCACTGAAGCTTTCTTT. Its protein product is CASSQGLLRGTEAFF. The V call is TRBV14, the J call TRBJ1-1; D call uncertain. This CDR3 is 15 amino acids long. Looked up from germline, CDR1 is SGHDN and CDR2 is FVKESK. V was shortened by 1 base and J by 4 bases, with 13 bases between the two germline ends.

The rearrangement links TRBV7-3 to TRBJ2-5; weak D call: TRBD1 (5 bases). The CDR3 totals 13 residues. V lost 3 bases and J 5 bases, leaving 10 bases between the germline ends. CDR1 is SGHTA and CDR2 is FQGTGA in the germline V gene. The CDR3 sequence is CASSFTGLETQYF. DNA for the CDR3: TGTGCCAGCAGCTTTACAGGTTTGGAGACCCAGTACTTC.

This clone appeared once. The chain uses TRBV5-1 and TRBJ1-6, with TRBD1 identical over 9 bases. Trimming cost V 0 bases and J 4 bases; bases outside gene matches: 2. Looked up from germline, CDR1 is SGHRS and CDR2 is YFSETQ. The CDR3 is 16 amino acids. CDR3 nucleotide sequence: TGCGCCAGCAGCTTGGCCGGGACAGGGTATAATTCACCCCTCCACTTT. Protein: CASSLAGTGYNSPLHF.

The chain employs TRBV5-1 and TRBJ2-3; 12 bases agree with TRBD2. Germline CDR1 and CDR2: SGHRS and YFSETQ. J lost 6 bases, V lost 4 bases, and 9 bases had no gene match. The CDR3 runs 16 residues. The DNA for the CDR3 is TGCGCCAGCAGCCGCATGACTAGCGGGAGCCCCGATACGCAGTATTTT. This codes for CASSRMTSGSPDTQYF.

The table lists this clone with a few counts. CDR3 region: CASSLAISTGRREKLFF. DNA for the CDR3: TGCGCCAGCAGCTTGGCCATTTCAACAGGAAGGCGCGAAAAACTGTTTTTT. The chain joins TRBV5-1 to TRBJ1-4; a possible D gene is TRBD1 (5 bases). The CDR3 sequence is 17 residues long. In germline, CDR1 is SGHRS, CDR2 YFSETQ. V lost 0 bases, J lost 8 bases, and 20 bases lay in between. The variable domain in full, with the rest retrieved from reference TRBV5-1 and TRBJ1-4, is KAGVTQTPRYLIKTRGQQVTLSCSPISGHRSVSWYQQTPGQGLQFLFEYFSETQRNKGNFPGRFSGRQFSNSRSEMNVSTLELGDSALYLCASSLAISTGRREKLFFGSGTQLSVL.

This clone was detected only a few times. The J gene is TRBJ1-2, the V gene TRBV5-1; D call uncertain. The ends were cut back, 0 bases at V and 6 bases at J, with 12 bases in the middle. Germline V gene data show CDR1 as SGHRS and CDR2 as YFSETQ. This CDR3 contains 14 residues. The CDR3 region is CASSLAGRRDGYTF. The CDR3 nucleotides read TGCGCCAGCAGCTTGGCAGGCCGGCGCGATGGCTACACCTTC.

This clone was found many times. V is TRBV5-3 and J is TRBJ2-5; no firm D call. TRBV5-3 has ORF status, its function being uncertain. The CDR3 extends over 15 amino acids. Trimming stripped 0 bases from V and 0 bases from J, with 9 bases between. CDR3 amino acids: CARSLAGFYQETQYF. Written as DNA, the CDR3 is TGTGCCAGAAGCTTGGCTGGCTTCTACCAAGAGACCCAGTACTTC.

The chain combines TRBV28 with TRBJ2-7, with TRBD1 matching over 9 bases. V lost 6 bases, J lost 0 bases, and 9 bases stayed unmatched. This CDR3 has 16 residues. Looked up from germline, CDR1 is MDHEN and CDR2 is SYDVKM. Here the CDR3 DNA reads TGTGCCAGCAGCCCCTCCGGGACAGGGCGCTCCTACGAGCAGTACTTC. Protein product: CASSPSGTGRSYEQYF.

This clone was picked up a small number of times. The same CDR3 is also encoded by other DNA sequences in this sample. The V gene is TRBV5-1, the J gene TRBJ2-2; 11 bases align to TRBD1. V shed 4 bases, J shed 6 bases, and the junction held 11 bases outside the gene matches. The CDR3 covers 17 residues. Germline V gives CDR1 SGHRS, CDR2 YFSETQ. This CDR3 is CASSVAGQGAMAGELFF. DNA for the CDR3: TGCGCCAGCAGCGTTGCTGGACAGGGGGCGATGGCCGGGGAGCTGTTTTTT.

The J gene is TRBJ2-7, the V gene TRBV27; possibly TRBD1 for D (8 bases). The germline V gene encodes CDR1 MNHEY and CDR2 SMNVEV (reference sequence). This CDR3 contains 21 residues. Trimming cost V 3 bases and J 0 bases, with 30 bases left between them. Written as DNA, the CDR3 is TGTGCCAGCAGTTTCCATACTAACAGGGGGGGTCTCGGGCGGGTCTCCTACGAGCAGTACTTC. Translation: CASSFHTNRGGLGRVSYEQYF.

The chain carries TRBV4-1 and TRBJ2-3, with unresolved D. The ends were cut back, 1 base at V and 1 base at J, with 6 bases in the middle. Germline V gene lookup returns CDR1 MGHRA and CDR2 YSYEKL. The CDR3 sequence is 14 residues long. CDR3 protein: CASSQGRGTDTQYF. The CDR3 nucleotides are TGCGCCAGCAGCCAAGGGAGAGGCACAGATACGCAGTATTTT.

There are a few counts of this clone. V gene TRBV5-1 combines with J gene TRBJ2-1; 9 bases agree with TRBD2. Germline trimming cut 5 bases from V and 6 bases from J; bases unmatched to any gene: 6. Germline V lookup: CDR1 SGHRS, CDR2 YFSETQ. This CDR3 region has 14 residues. The CDR3 bases are TGCGCCAGCAGTAGCGGGAGTATGACCAATGAGCAGTTCTTC. As protein: CASSSGSMTNEQFF.

J is TRBJ2-7 and V is TRBV5-1; 9 bases match TRBD1. The V gene's germline CDR1 is SGHRS and CDR2 YFSETQ. CDR3 length equals 16 residues. V lost 4 bases and J lost 1; bases outside the gene matches: 9. The CDR3 loop is CASSLGEDRGSYEQYF. For the CDR3, the DNA is TGCGCCAGCAGCCTGGGGGAAGACAGGGGGTCCTACGAGCAGTACTTC.

This clone came up a few times. The chain is built from TRBV2 and TRBJ2-7; D might be TRBD2 (5 bases). The CDR3 length is 13 residues. Germline lookup yields CDR1 SNHLY and CDR2 FYNNEI. V was cut by 6 bases and J by 5 bases, with 14 bases left in between. The CDR3 here is CASRTEAANEQYF. Here the CDR3 DNA reads TGTGCCAGCAGGACGGAAGCGGCCAACGAGCAGTACTTC.

The V gene is TRBV27, the J gene TRBJ1-2, with 8 positions matching TRBD1. Germline CDR1 reads MNHEY; CDR2 reads SMNVEV (reference sequence). This CDR3 is built from 12 residues. With 5 bases clipped from V and 8 bases from J, the junction kept 4 bases outside the gene matches. For the CDR3, the DNA is TGTGCCAGCAGTGGACAGGGTGACGGCTACACCTTC. Amino acids: CASSGQGDGYTF.

The chain links TRBV12-5 to TRBJ2-7; 7 nucleotides agree with TRBD2. V dropped 0 bases and J dropped 0; count of bases not matched to a gene: 11. The CDR3 consists of 18 residues. Germline values: CDR1 LGHNT, CDR2 FRNRAP. This CDR3 reads CASGLVRDGEGISYEQYF. The DNA of the CDR3 is TGTGCTAGTGGTTTGGTACGCGATGGGGAGGGAATCTCCTACGAGCAGTACTTC.